Sequencing of this T cell receptor beta chain was carried out in a study of blood T cell repertoires in COVID-19. The table came from immunoSEQ multiplex PCR; TCRdb's copy has only in-frame clones and leaves some out. The sample records 200,000 or so clones, around nine tenths being singletons. The CDR3 runs to 12 residues. The ends were cut back, 6 bases at V and 2 bases at J, with 5 bases in the middle. Germline CDR1 is LGHDT and CDR2 is YNNKEL (reference sequence). The clonotype was recovered from a man between 60 and 75 years old with COVID-19, enrolled during active disease. The V gene is TRBV3-1 (or the pseudogene TRBV3-2), the J gene TRBJ1-3; D is unresolved. The specimen sequenced was peripheral blood. The CDR3 spells CASRAAGNTIYF. For the CDR3, the DNA is TGTGCCAGCAGGGCGGCTGGAAACACCATATATTTT.